One sample yielded the 19 T cell receptor beta chains listed below, sequenced in a study of T-cell memory formation after mild COVID-19. TCRdb reanalysed the 5' RACE reads using MiXCR and keeps one entry per CDR3 protein. This sample carries approximately 260,000 distinct CDR3 sequences, approximately 16% of them seen once, and the ten largest clones take approximately 3.5%. Sequencing was performed on PBMCs or a T cell subset sorted from them (not recorded which). Every receptor here comes from a young man who had mild COVID-19 (a few samples of this study predate the infection). Cell type and time point are not known.

J is TRBJ2-1 and V is TRBV9; either TRBD1 or TRBD2 may supply D (6 bases each). Trimming left V 0 bases short and J 8 bases short, with 12 bases between. The CDR3 covers 14 residues. From germline, CDR1 is SGDLS and CDR2 YYNGEE. CDR3 protein: CASSVGRGVHEQFF. The CDR3 coding sequence is TGTGCCAGCAGCGTAGGAAGGGGGGTCCATGAGCAGTTCTTC.

The V gene is TRBV7-3, the J gene TRBJ2-1; no clear D. V lost 2 bases, J lost 8 bases, and 22 bases lay in between. The V gene's germline CDR1 is SGHTA and CDR2 FQGTGA. The CDR3 totals 17 residues. The CDR3 region has the DNA TGTGCCAGCAGCTTACATCCCCCCGGCGGAACGTCAGATGAGCAGTTCTTC. Its translation is CASSLHPPGGTSDEQFF.

This clonotype was counted between two and nine times. This chain connects TRBV4-3 to TRBJ2-4, with D unresolved. V shed 1 base and J shed 7 bases, with 17 bases lying between them. CDR1 and CDR2 (germline): LGHNA, YSLEER. The CDR3 is 16 amino acids. CDR3 in DNA: TGCGCCAGCAGCCAAGCCGGCGGACCATTATGGAACATTCAGTACTTC. Translating it yields CASSQAGGPLWNIQYF.

The chain uses TRBV4-1 and TRBJ2-6; D is ambiguous. The V gene lost 4 bases and the J gene lost 0 bases, with 7 bases spanning the gap. Germline V lookup: CDR1 MGHRA, CDR2 YSYEKL. The CDR3 has 15 residues. This CDR3 reads CASSPLYSGANVLTF. CDR3 nucleotide sequence: TGCGCCAGCAGCCCGTTATACTCTGGGGCCAACGTCCTGACTTTC.

Only a few counts were recorded for this clonotype. The chain links TRBV6-2 or TRBV6-3 to TRBJ2-5; no clear D gene. The germline V and J ends were trimmed by 2 bases and 5 bases, with 12 bases remaining between them. Germline V gene sequence: CDR1 MNHEY, CDR2 SVGEGT. This CDR3 region has 14 residues. This CDR3 reads CASSYPGSWETQYF. CDR3 coding DNA: TGTGCCAGCAGTTACCCAGGATCCTGGGAGACCCAGTACTTC.

This clonotype was observed a few times. The V and J genes are TRBV5-1 and TRBJ1-6; D remains unclear. This CDR3 spans 13 amino acids. In germline, CDR1 is SGHRS, CDR2 YFSETQ. Trimming cost V 1 base and J 8 bases, with 7 bases left between them. The CDR3 loop reads CASSLKGDSPLHF. The CDR3 DNA follows: TGCGCCAGCAGCTTGAAGGGAGATTCACCCCTCCACTTT.

This sequence joins TRBV5-1 and TRBJ2-3, with D perhaps TRBD1 (5 bases). This CDR3 is built from 16 residues. Deletions cut 0 bases from V and 0 bases from J, with 11 bases between. Germline-derived CDR1 and CDR2 are SGHRS and YFSETQ. Here the CDR3 DNA reads TGCGCCAGCAGCTTGGCCGTTTCAGGGAGCACAGATACGCAGTATTTT. Translation: CASSLAVSGSTDTQYF.

This clonotype appeared a few times. The V and J genes are TRBV5-5 and TRBJ1-1; weak D call: TRBD1 (5 bases). The CDR3 is made up of 13 amino acids. CDR1 and CDR2 (germline): SGHKS, YYEKEE (reference sequence). The ends were cut back, 5 bases at V and 11 bases at J, with 19 bases in the middle. CDR3 protein: CASRPYPGTWAFF. CDR3 coding DNA: TGTGCCAGCAGGCCCTACCCCGGGACCTGGGCTTTCTTT.

This clonotype was counted only a few times. The rearrangement links TRBV6-5 to TRBJ1-2; the D gene is possibly TRBD1 (6 bases). V lost 6 bases, J lost 4 bases, and 15 bases lay in between. This CDR3 spans 14 amino acids. Germline CDR1 MNHEY, CDR2 SVGAGI. CDR3 residues: CASSLRGHSYGYTF. The DNA for the CDR3 is TGTGCCAGCAGCCTCAGGGGACATAGCTATGGCTACACCTTC.

This clonotype was counted a few times. The CDR3 coding sequence is TGTGCCAGCAGCCCACTTCCTAGCGCCTTCGCCTACAATGAGCAGTTCTTC. This encodes CASSPLPSAFAYNEQFF. The rearrangement uses TRBV6-5 and TRBJ2-1, with D tentatively TRBD2 (6 bases). CDR3 length: 17 residues. Germline loops: CDR1 MNHEY, CDR2 SVGAGI. Trimming stripped 6 bases from V and 2 bases from J, with 20 bases between.

This clonotype was seen only a few times. V gene TRBV28 combines with J gene TRBJ2-2, with D perhaps matching TRBD1 (5 bases). Trimming pared 8 bases from V and 5 bases from J, leaving 6 bases between. Germline V gene data show CDR1 as MDHEN and CDR2 as SYDVKM. This CDR3 contains 11 residues. The CDR3 loop is CASAGTGELFF. The CDR3 DNA reads TGTGCCAGCGCAGGGACCGGGGAGCTGTTTTTT.

This clonotype was seen a few times. This rearrangement joins TRBV24-1 to TRBJ2-2; the match to TRBD1 covers 7 bases. CDR1 and CDR2 from the germline V gene are KGHDR and SFDVKD. CDR3 size: 13 residues. J gave up 5 bases and V 7 bases, and 3 bases lay outside the gene matches. The CDR3 nucleotides read TGTGCCACCAGGGACAGGAGGACCGGGGAGCTGTTTTTT. It yields the protein CATRDRRTGELFF.

The J gene is TRBJ2-1, the V gene TRBV4-3; D uncertain. Germline V gene lookup returns CDR1 LGHNA and CDR2 YSLEER. The V end was cut by 0 bases, the J end by 1 base, with 10 bases between. The CDR3 has 16 amino acids. CDR3 protein: CASSQEYGGSYNEQFF. CDR3 bases: TGCGCCAGCAGCCAAGAGTACGGCGGATCCTACAATGAGCAGTTCTTC.

To note about this clonotype: A much bigger clone sits one base away, suggesting this may be a read error. This rearrangement joins TRBV4-3 to TRBJ2-1; D uncertain. There are 14 residues in the CDR3. The germline gives CDR1 LGHNA, CDR2 YSLEER. With 3 bases removed from V and 8 bases from J, the gap between germline ends came to 14 bases. CDR3: CASSHRTTLHEQFF. CDR3 sequence (DNA): TGCGCCAGCAGCCACAGGACGACCCTTCATGAGCAGTTCTTC.

A few counts support this clonotype. The chain is built from TRBV11-2 and TRBJ2-6; TRBD1 might be the D (5 bases). The V end lost 2 bases, the J end lost 2 bases, and 10 bases lay between the germline ends. Germline-derived CDR1 and CDR2 are SGHAT and FQNNGV. The CDR3 is 16 amino acids. CDR3 protein: CASSLTLRAGANVLTF. The CDR3 DNA reads as TGTGCCAGCAGCTTAACCCTCAGGGCTGGGGCCAACGTCCTGACTTTC.

This clonotype was seen more than once but under ten times. V gene TRBV2 combines with J gene TRBJ2-1; 9 bases line up with TRBD2. The germline gives CDR1 SNHLY, CDR2 FYNNEI. This CDR3 spans 14 amino acids. V was clipped by 1 base and J by 10 bases; unmatched bases: 5. The CDR3 nucleotides are TGTGCCAGCAGTGAAGGCCTAGCGGGGTTAGAGCAGTTCTTC. Translated, it gives CASSEGLAGLEQFF.

This clonotype was seen a handful of times. This rearrangement joins TRBV5-6 to TRBJ1-5; no definite D call. Trimming cost V 2 bases and J 6 bases, with 12 bases left between them. CDR1 is SGHDT, CDR2 YYEEEE, per germline. This CDR3 comprises 14 residues. CDR3 in amino acids: CASSLGSHTQPQHF. In DNA, the CDR3 is TGTGCCAGCAGCTTAGGTAGTCATACTCAGCCCCAGCATTTT.

V gene TRBV6-5 combines with J gene TRBJ1-5; D uncertain. This CDR3 spans 14 amino acids. V was pared by 0 bases and J by 4 bases, with 7 bases between. Germline V gene sequence: CDR1 MNHEY, CDR2 SVGAGI. CDR3 loop: CASSYSSGNQPQHF. The CDR3 DNA reads as TGTGCCAGCAGTTACTCTTCCGGGAATCAGCCCCAGCATTTT.

This chain links TRBV7-3 with TRBJ2-1, with a possible D match to TRBD1 (6 bases). Germline V gene lookup returns CDR1 SGHTA and CDR2 FQGTGA. This CDR3 has 20 residues. Trimming shortened V by 5 bases and J by 0 bases, and 26 bases separated the two germline ends. CDR3 protein: CASSTRRLLPRGNSYNEQFF. The CDR3 nucleotides are TGTGCCAGCAGCACCAGACGGTTACTACCCAGGGGAAACTCCTACAATGAGCAGTTCTTC.